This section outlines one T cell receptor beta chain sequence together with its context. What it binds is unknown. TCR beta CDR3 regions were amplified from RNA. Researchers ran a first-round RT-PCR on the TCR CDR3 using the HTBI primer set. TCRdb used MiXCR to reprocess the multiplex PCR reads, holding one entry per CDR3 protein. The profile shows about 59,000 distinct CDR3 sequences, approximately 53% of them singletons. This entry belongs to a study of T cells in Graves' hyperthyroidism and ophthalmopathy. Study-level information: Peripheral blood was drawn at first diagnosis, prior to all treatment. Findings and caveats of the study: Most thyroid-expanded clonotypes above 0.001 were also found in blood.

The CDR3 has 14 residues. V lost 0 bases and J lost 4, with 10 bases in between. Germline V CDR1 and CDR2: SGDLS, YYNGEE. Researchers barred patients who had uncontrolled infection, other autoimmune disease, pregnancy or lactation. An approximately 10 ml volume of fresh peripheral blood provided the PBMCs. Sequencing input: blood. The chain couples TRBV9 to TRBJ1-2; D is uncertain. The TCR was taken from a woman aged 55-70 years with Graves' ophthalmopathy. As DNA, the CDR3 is TGTGCCAGCAGCGTAGAAGAGGGAGGCTATGGCTACACCTTC. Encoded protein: CASSVEEGGYGYTF.